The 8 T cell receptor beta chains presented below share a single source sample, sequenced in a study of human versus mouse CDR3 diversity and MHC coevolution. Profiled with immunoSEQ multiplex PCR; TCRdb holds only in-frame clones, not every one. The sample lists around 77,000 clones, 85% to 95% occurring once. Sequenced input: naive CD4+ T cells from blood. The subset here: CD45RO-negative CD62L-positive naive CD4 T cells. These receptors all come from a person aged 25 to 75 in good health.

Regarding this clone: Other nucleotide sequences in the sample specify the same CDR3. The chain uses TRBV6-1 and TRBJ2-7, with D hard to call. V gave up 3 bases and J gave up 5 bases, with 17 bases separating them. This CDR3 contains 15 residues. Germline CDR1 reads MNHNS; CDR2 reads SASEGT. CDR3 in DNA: TGTGCCAGCAGTGATGGTTGGGTACCGCGGAACGAGCAGTACTTC. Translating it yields CASSDGWVPRNEQYF.

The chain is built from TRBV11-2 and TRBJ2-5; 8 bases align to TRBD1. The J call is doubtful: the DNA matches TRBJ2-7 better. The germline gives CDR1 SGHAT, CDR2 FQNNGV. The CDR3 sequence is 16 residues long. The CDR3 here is CASSRAIGTGIYEQYF. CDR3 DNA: TGTGCCAGCAGCCGTGCCATAGGGACAGGAATTTACGAGCAGTACTTC.

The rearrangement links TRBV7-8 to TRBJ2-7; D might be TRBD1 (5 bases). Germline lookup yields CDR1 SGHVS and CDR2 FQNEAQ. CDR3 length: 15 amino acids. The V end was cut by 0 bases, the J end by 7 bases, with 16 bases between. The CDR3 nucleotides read TGTGCCAGCAGCTTAGCCCAGAGCAGGGCAGATGAGCAGTACTTC. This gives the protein CASSLAQSRADEQYF.

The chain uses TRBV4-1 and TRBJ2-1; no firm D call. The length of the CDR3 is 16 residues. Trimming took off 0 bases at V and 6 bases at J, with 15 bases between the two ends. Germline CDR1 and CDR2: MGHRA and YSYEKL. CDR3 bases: TGCGCCAGCAGCCAAGAGGCGCCCCTAGTACTCAATGAGCAGTTCTTC. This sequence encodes CASSQEAPLVLNEQFF.

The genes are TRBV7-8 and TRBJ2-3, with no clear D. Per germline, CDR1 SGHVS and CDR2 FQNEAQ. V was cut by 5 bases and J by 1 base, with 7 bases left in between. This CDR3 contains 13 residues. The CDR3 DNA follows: TGTGCCAGCAGCCCCCCCGGCACAGATACGCAGTATTTT. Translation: CASSPPGTDTQYF.

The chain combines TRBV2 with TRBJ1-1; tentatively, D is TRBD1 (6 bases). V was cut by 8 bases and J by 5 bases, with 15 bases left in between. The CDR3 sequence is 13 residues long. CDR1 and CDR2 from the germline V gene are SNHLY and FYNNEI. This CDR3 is CASGGWGRTEAFF. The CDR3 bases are TGTGCCAGCGGGGGTTGGGGGCGGACTGAAGCTTTCTTT. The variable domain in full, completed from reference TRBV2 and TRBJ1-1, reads EPEVTQTPSHQVTQMGQEVILRCVPISNHLYFYWYRQILGQKVEFLVSFYNNEISEKSEIFDDQFSVERPDGSNFTLKIRSTKLEDSAMYFCASGGWGRTEAFFGQGTRLTVV.

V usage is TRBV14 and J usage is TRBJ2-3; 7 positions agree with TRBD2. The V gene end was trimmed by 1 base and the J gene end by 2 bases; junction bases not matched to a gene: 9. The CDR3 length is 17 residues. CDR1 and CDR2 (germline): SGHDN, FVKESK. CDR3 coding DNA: TGTGCCAGCAGCCAAGGTGTTGGGGGAGGGCCCACAGATACGCAGTATTTT. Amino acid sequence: CASSQGVGGGPTDTQYF.

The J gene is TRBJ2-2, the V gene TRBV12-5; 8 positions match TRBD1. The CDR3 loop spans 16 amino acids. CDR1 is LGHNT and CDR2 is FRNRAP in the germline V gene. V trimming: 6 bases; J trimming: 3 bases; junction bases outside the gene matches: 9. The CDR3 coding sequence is TGTGCTAGTGGGATGGCCAGGACAGGGTACACCGGGGAGCTGTTTTTT. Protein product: CASGMARTGYTGELFF.